The sequence of this T cell receptor beta chain was determined in a study of blood T cells in healthy people across ages (dated by TCRdb to about 2015). Background for the entire study: In model experiments, template switching captured roughly one uniquely barcoded TCR beta cDNA molecule for every two T cells. The study measured age-related changes in TCR beta repertoire diversity using deep sequencing normalized with unique cDNA molecular identifiers. To avoid experimental bias, donors of different ages were distributed randomly across sequencing lanes. Two additional independent replicas of 1 million unique cDNA reads from the same blood draw were analyzed for two donors (one aged 18 to 29 and one aged 80 or older). The donors were divided into four age groups: young (average about 16 years), middle-aged (roughly 42), aged (about 56) and long-lived (around 80). The study at large found these results: There was a strong correlation between observed TCR beta diversity and the percentage of naive T cells measured by flow cytometry. As age increased, observed TCR beta diversity per million T cells dropped in a roughly linear way, and a significant reduction was already evident by age 40. Compared with the aged group, the long-lived group had more naive CD4+ T cells, fewer expanded clones and increased TCR diversity, a pattern suggesting age selection. Bulk unsorted PBMC profiling prevented conclusive comparison of naive and antigen-experienced compartments. Because the CMV infection status of the donors was unknown, age-related changes in expanded clonotypes may potentially have been confounded. Estimates of total diversity based on one million sequenced T cells were regarded as lower bounds and as underestimates.

Remarks on this clonotype: There is no known antigen for this receptor. The input lacks base qualities; no much larger clone sits a single base away.

Donors were a few dozen systemically healthy Caucasian individuals from Russia aged roughly 6 to 90 years. Approximately 9.7 milliliters of peripheral blood were drawn from each donor into EDTA-treated Vacutainer tubes. PBMCs were isolated by Ficoll-Paque density-gradient centrifugation, with at least 6 million obtained per sample. Trizol reagent was used to extract total RNA from the PBMCs, yielding at least 5.5 micrograms per sample. Naive CD45RAhigh/CD27high T cell percentages were measured by flow cytometry on a PBMC aliquot from every donor. The library relied on 5' RACE. This sample was sequenced with an Illumina HiSeq 2500. A second PCR of about 7 to 12 cycles was run with a J-beta primer mix and a sample-barcoded 5' primer. A template-switch 5' adaptor carrying 12 random nucleotides introduced a unique molecular identifier onto each TCR beta cDNA molecule. Each sample yielded at least 2.5 million CDR3-containing paired-end reads. All of the RNA was converted into first-strand cDNA using the Mint cDNA synthesis kit, with a TRBC-specific oligonucleotide serving as the primer. After uracil-DNA glycosylase treatment, a first 18-cycle PCR used universal primers M1SS and BC2_uni_R on all cDNA. Turning to the authors' computational methods: Each sample was normalized by randomly selecting 1 million high-quality reads, each carrying a distinct molecular identifier. Instead of being binned into consensus sequences, reads that shared molecular identifiers were thrown out. MiTCR, with a Q25 quality threshold and the strictest error-elimination algorithm, was used for CDR3 identification, clonotype clustering and error correction. A nonparametric unseen species model with Euler transformation was used to estimate lower-bound total TCR beta diversity. TCRdb's own reprocessing of the public reads used fastp at Q25 and MiXCR and kept productive beta chains. Entries that share a CDR3 protein sequence are merged under the most common genes and DNA. Here the V and J calls rest on TCRdb's processing, not on the authors' analysis. The sample yields about 1.8 million distinct CDR3 sequences; roughly 50% were counted once. The top ten clones comprise over 2% of the sample.

The CDR3 has 14 amino acids, counting the end cysteine and phenylalanine. Of all the DNA, just the CDR3 is kept, 42 bases in frame from base 1. CDR1 is given as MDHEN and CDR2 as SYDVKM, both from the germline V gene. V was cut back by 3 bases and J by 9 bases, leaving a gap of 17 bases between them. The specimen was blood. The clonotype was recovered from a woman between 35 and 50 years old in good health. Here the chain combines TRBV28 and TRBJ2-5; the D segment cannot be called with confidence. The DNA sequence is as follows: TGTGCCAGCAGTTTCGACACCTTTGGCGAGGCCCAGTACTTC. It codes for CASSFDTFGEAQYF. With the rest looked up from the reference TRBV28 and TRBJ2-5 genes rather than sequenced, the full variable domain is DVKVTQSSRYLVKRTGEKVFLECVQDMDHENMFWYRQDPGLGLRLIYFSYDVKMKEKGDIPEGYSVSREKKERFSLILESASTNQTSMYLCASSFDTFGEAQYFGPGTRLLVL.